The TCR beta chain under discussion was sequenced for a study of CD8 T cells in ankylosing spondylitis. Turning to this clonotype: What it binds is unknown.

Study findings and constraints: Reactive arthritis synovial fluid and blood were previously reported to contain some motif variants. Disease-linked clones were found to be CD8+ and relatively rare in peripheral blood. Made up of 7 to 9 highly homologous variants, a TCR beta motif appeared characteristic of ankylosing spondylitis blood.

Germline lookup yields CDR1 MNHEY and CDR2 SMNVEV (reference sequence). V lost 6 bases, J lost 15 bases, and 18 bases lay in between. This CDR3 region has 12 residues. TCRdb redid the calling of the 5' RACE reads with MiXCR, one entry per CDR3 protein. The sample lists approximately 200,000 distinct CDR3 sequences, over 10% occurring once. The chain recombines TRBV27 with TRBJ2-1, with a tentative D call TRBD1 (5 bases). This clonotype was obtained from a female donor with ankylosing spondylitis or in good health (not recorded which). The sample consisted of blood, either unsorted or a sorted T cell fraction (not recorded which). The CDR3 region has the DNA TGTGCCAGCAGCTCGGACACCATCAAGCGGTTCTTC. Protein sequence: CASSSDTIKRFF.